This entry lists 20 T cell receptor beta chains sequenced from one sample in a study of cytomegalovirus exposure and HLA in healthy donors. A multiplex PCR was run with 60 Vbeta primers and 13 Jbeta primers. Clones were read by immunoSEQ multiplex PCR, and TCRdb kept only the in-frame ones, dropping some. The profile shows 83,000 or so clones, about 79% of them singletons. Sequenced input: PBMCs. The source of these receptors is a female donor in good health and CMV-seronegative.

The chain has TRBV7-2 and TRBJ2-7, with 7 bases matching TRBD1. Germline CDR1 reads SGHTA; CDR2 reads FQGNSA. The CDR3 is made up of 13 amino acids. V shed 4 bases and J 9 bases; nucleotides not matched to a gene: 9. In nucleotides, the CDR3 is TGTGCCAGCAGCTCATACCAGGGGGAAAGGCAGTACTTC. It encodes CASSSYQGERQYF.

This clone was recorded a few times. CDR3 region: CASSPWDRENYGYTF. CDR3 DNA: TGCGCCAGCAGCCCATGGGACAGGGAGAACTATGGCTACACCTTC. This rearrangement joins TRBV4-3 to TRBJ1-2; 9 bases align to TRBD1. The CDR3 has 15 residues. J lost 2 bases, V lost 4 bases, and 5 bases had no gene match. Germline CDR1 is LGHNA and CDR2 is YSLEER.

V usage is TRBV13 and J usage is TRBJ2-1, with D hard to call. CDR3 length: 12 residues. Trimming cost V 8 bases and J 5 bases, with 10 bases left between them. In germline, CDR1 is PRHDT, CDR2 FYEKMQ (reference sequence). CDR3: CASAWLNNEQFF. The CDR3 coding sequence is TGTGCCAGCGCTTGGCTGAACAATGAGCAGTTCTTC.

This clone occurred once. The rearrangement uses TRBV18 and TRBJ2-7, with D perhaps matching TRBD1 (7 bases). The germline V gene has CDR1 KGHSH and CDR2 LQKENI. This CDR3 spans 13 amino acids. V lost 3 bases and J lost 7, with 13 bases in between. The CDR3 loop reads CASSPGGGEEQYF. CDR3 nucleotide sequence: TGTGCCAGCTCACCTGGAGGGGGCGAGGAGCAGTACTTC. Supplemented by reference TRBV18 and TRBJ2-7, the full variable domain reads NAGVMQNPRHLVRRRGQEARLRCSPMKGHSHVYWYRQLPEEGLKFMVYLQKENIIDESGMPKERFSAEFPKEGPSILRIQQVVRGDSAAYFCASSPGGGEEQYFGPGTRLTVT.

Here the CDR3 DNA reads TGTGCCAGCAGCTTGGGGACAGGGGGCGCAGCAGATACGCAGTATTTT. Amino acid sequence: CASSLGTGGAADTQYF. The chain recombines TRBV5-6 with TRBJ2-3, with 11 bases identical to TRBD1. Germline V gives CDR1 SGHDT, CDR2 YYEEEE. V gave up 0 bases and J gave up 4 bases; unmatched junction bases: 4. The CDR3 is 16 residues long.

This clone came up a few times. The chain uses TRBV4-2 and TRBJ1-4; weak D call: TRBD1 (6 bases). Trimming took off 1 base at V and 4 bases at J, with 10 bases between the two ends. The CDR3 consists of 15 residues. CDR1 and CDR2 (germline): LGHNA, YNFKEQ. The CDR3: CASSQGGGDNEKLFF. The CDR3 region has the DNA TGTGCCAGCAGCCAAGGGGGGGGCGATAATGAAAAACTGTTTTTT.

The J gene is TRBJ1-1, the V gene TRBV19; no reliable D call. V was trimmed by 5 bases and J by 4 bases, leaving 11 bases between them. Germline loops: CDR1 LNHDA, CDR2 SQIVND (reference sequence). The CDR3 extends over 13 amino acids. In nucleotides, the CDR3 is TGTGCCAGTAGTGCCTACTCTGGCACTGAAGCTTTCTTT. Residues: CASSAYSGTEAFF.

V and J are TRBV5-1 and TRBJ2-1, with 14 bases lining up with TRBD2. This CDR3 spans 17 amino acids. V lost 4 bases, J lost 3 bases, and 6 bases stayed unmatched. Germline V lookup: CDR1 SGHRS, CDR2 YFSETQ. The CDR3 is CASSLGLAGGYYNEQFF. The CDR3 nucleotides read TGCGCCAGCAGCCTCGGACTAGCGGGAGGATACTACAATGAGCAGTTCTTC. Combining the CDR3 with reference TRBV5-1 and TRBJ2-1 gives the whole variable domain KAGVTQTPRYLIKTRGQQVTLSCSPISGHRSVSWYQQTPGQGLQFLFEYFSETQRNKGNFPGRFSGRQFSNSRSEMNVSTLELGDSALYLCASSLGLAGGYYNEQFFGPGTRLTVL.

The rearrangement uses TRBV7-2 and TRBJ2-7; TRBD2 might be the D (5 bases). Germline V CDR1 and CDR2: SGHTA, FQGNSA. The CDR3 length is 14 residues. V was shortened by 4 bases and J by 3 bases, with 13 bases between the two germline ends. In DNA form, the CDR3 reads TGTGCCAGCAGCTCTGGTCTAGCTCTCTACGAGCAGTACTTC. This codes for CASSSGLALYEQYF.

In its sample, this clone was seen a few times. V is TRBV7-8 and J is TRBJ2-1; 8 bases agree with TRBD2. The J segment lost 4 bases and the V segment lost 5 bases, leaving 13 bases of the junction unmatched. Germline V gene data show CDR1 as SGHVS and CDR2 as FQNEAQ. The CDR3 is 17 residues long. CDR3 protein: CASSLSLLSSGYNEQFF. CDR3 DNA: TGTGCCAGCAGCCTAAGCCTGCTATCTAGCGGGTACAATGAGCAGTTCTTC.

The genes are TRBV15 and TRBJ2-5; 13 bases agree with TRBD2. Trimming at V came to 2 bases and at J to 5 bases, leaving 8 bases not matched to a gene. This CDR3 spans 17 amino acids. Germline V lookup: CDR1 LNHNV, CDR2 YYDKDF (reference sequence). The CDR3 protein is CATSRTTSGGAWETQYF. In DNA form, the CDR3 reads TGTGCCACCAGCAGAACCACTAGCGGGGGGGCCTGGGAGACCCAGTACTTC.

V gene TRBV5-1 combines with J gene TRBJ1-1; no definite D call. Trimming left V 0 bases short and J 4 bases short, with 19 bases between. The V gene's germline CDR1 is SGHRS and CDR2 YFSETQ. This CDR3 comprises 17 residues. CDR3 sequence: CASSLAERTGVGTEAFF. The CDR3 bases are TGCGCCAGCAGCTTGGCCGAACGTACCGGTGTCGGCACTGAAGCTTTCTTT.

The CDR3 sequence is CASSPRFGLAGEVYEQYF. The CDR3 DNA reads TGCGCCAGCAGCCCCCGATTTGGACTAGCGGGAGAAGTCTACGAGCAGTACTTC. This chain connects TRBV5-1 to TRBJ2-7, with 13 bases matching TRBD2. The CDR3 runs to 18 residues. V lost 4 bases to trimming and J lost 3 bases; unmatched junction nucleotides: 13. The V gene's germline CDR1 is SGHRS and CDR2 YFSETQ.

J is TRBJ1-2 and V is TRBV5-8; D gene uncertain. Deletions cut 4 bases from V and 7 bases from J, with 14 bases between. Germline values: CDR1 SGHTS, CDR2 YDEGEE. The CDR3 is 13 amino acids. The CDR3 DNA sequence: TGTGCCAGCAGCCTGGAAGCTCGTGGTGGCTACACCTTC. This sequence encodes CASSLEARGGYTF. The complete variable domain, with remaining parts taken from reference TRBV5-8 and TRBJ1-2, reads EAGVTQSPTHLIKTRGQQATLRCSPISGHTSVYWYQQALGLGLQFLLWYDEGEERNRGNFPPRFSGRQFPNYSSELNVNALELEDSALYLCASSLEARGGYTFGSGTRLTVV.

This clone was recorded only once. This rearrangement joins TRBV6-5 to TRBJ1-1; D is possibly TRBD1 (5 bases). The CDR3 length is 14 residues. The ends were cut back, 5 bases at V and 2 bases at J, with 12 bases in the middle. The germline V gene has CDR1 MNHEY and CDR2 SVGAGI. CDR3 nucleotides: TGTGCCAGCAGTCCCAATCAGGGAAACACTGAAGCTTTCTTT. This encodes CASSPNQGNTEAFF.

This clone was seen a handful of times. The chain recombines TRBV6-5 with TRBJ1-2; D is possibly TRBD1 (5 bases). Trimming shortened V by 6 bases and J by 4 bases, and 15 bases separated the two germline ends. Germline V CDR1 and CDR2: MNHEY, SVGAGI. The CDR3 loop spans 14 amino acids. As DNA, the CDR3 is TGTGCCAGCAGGGTAGGGCAGGGCCCCTATGGCTACACCTTC. This encodes CASRVGQGPYGYTF.

The gene calls are TRBV15 and TRBJ1-2, with no clear D. The germline CDR1 and CDR2 sequences are LNHNV and YYDKDF (reference sequence). The CDR3 runs to 14 residues. The ends were cut back, 1 base at V and 8 bases at J, with 14 bases in the middle. CDR3 region: CATSRVGGNNGYTF. Written as DNA, the CDR3 is TGTGCCACCAGCAGAGTAGGAGGGAACAACGGCTACACCTTC.

V usage is TRBV5-1 and J usage is TRBJ1-1, with D possibly TRBD1 on 5 matching bases. The CDR3 is made up of 15 amino acids. The germline CDR1 and CDR2 sequences are SGHRS and YFSETQ. The V and J ends lost 3 bases and 4 bases respectively, with 16 bases between them. The CDR3 nucleotides read TGCGCCAGCAGCTCCGGGGGTCTGGGGTTCACTGAAGCTTTCTTT. This codes for CASSSGGLGFTEAFF.

The genes are TRBV13 and TRBJ1-1; unclear D gene. Germline values: CDR1 PRHDT, CDR2 FYEKMQ (reference sequence). The CDR3 loop spans 13 amino acids. With 5 bases removed from V and 0 bases from J, the gap between germline ends came to 7 bases. In nucleotides, the CDR3 is TGTGCCAGCAGCCCACATTTGAACACTGAAGCTTTCTTT. It encodes CASSPHLNTEAFF.

V gene TRBV18 combines with J gene TRBJ2-2, with D tentatively TRBD1 (6 bases). Germline-derived CDR1 and CDR2 are KGHSH and LQKENI. The V gene lost 3 bases and the J gene lost 4 bases, with 12 bases spanning the gap. The CDR3 spans 15 residues. CDR3 sequence (DNA): TGTGCCAGCTCACCCCCAACAGGGCCCACCGGGGAGCTGTTTTTT. Translation: CASSPPTGPTGELFF.